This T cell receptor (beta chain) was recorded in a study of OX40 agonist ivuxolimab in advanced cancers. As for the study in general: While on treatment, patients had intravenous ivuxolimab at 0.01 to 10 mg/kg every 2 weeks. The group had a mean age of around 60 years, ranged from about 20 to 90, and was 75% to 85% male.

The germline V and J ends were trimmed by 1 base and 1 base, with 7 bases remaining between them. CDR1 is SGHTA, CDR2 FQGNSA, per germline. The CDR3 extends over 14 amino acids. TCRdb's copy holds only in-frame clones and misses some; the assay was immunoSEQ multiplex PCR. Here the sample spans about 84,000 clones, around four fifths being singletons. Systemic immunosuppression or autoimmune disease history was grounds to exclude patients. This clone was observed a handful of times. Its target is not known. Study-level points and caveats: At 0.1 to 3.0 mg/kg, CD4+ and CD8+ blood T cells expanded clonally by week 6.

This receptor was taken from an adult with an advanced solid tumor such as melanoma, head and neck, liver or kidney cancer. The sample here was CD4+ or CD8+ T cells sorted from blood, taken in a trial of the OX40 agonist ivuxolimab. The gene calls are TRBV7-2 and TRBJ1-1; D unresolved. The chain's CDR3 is CASSLGQPNTEAFF. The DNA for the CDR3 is TGTGCCAGCAGCTTAGGCCAGCCGAACACTGAAGCTTTCTTT.